The 25 T cell receptor beta chains in this list originate from one sample, sequenced in a study of blood T cell repertoires in COVID-19. The table came from immunoSEQ multiplex PCR; TCRdb's copy has only in-frame clones and leaves some out. In the table there are approximately 470,000 clones, 80% to 90% of which are singletons. Input material: peripheral blood. Source of these receptors: a human donor in a cohort sampled during active COVID-19.

V gene TRBV5-1 combines with J gene TRBJ2-7, with D possibly TRBD2 on 6 matching bases. This CDR3 comprises 14 residues. Germline loops: CDR1 SGHRS, CDR2 YFSETQ. Deletions cut 7 bases from V and 0 bases from J, with 14 bases between. The CDR3 region has the DNA TGCGCCAGCGGAGATAGCGGTAGCTCCTACGAGCAGTACTTC. Translation gives CASGDSGSSYEQYF.

The V and J genes are TRBV7-2 and TRBJ2-7; D unclear. CDR3 length equals 15 residues. From germline, CDR1 is SGHTA and CDR2 FQGNSA. Deletions cut 1 base from V and 2 bases from J, with 12 bases between. The CDR3 sequence is CASSLGPSPTYEQYF. CDR3 sequence (DNA): TGTGCCAGCAGCTTAGGTCCATCCCCAACCTACGAGCAGTACTTC.

A few counts support this clone. The chain joins TRBV24-1 to TRBJ2-5, with D perhaps TRBD2 (6 bases). The length of the CDR3 is 15 residues. The V and J ends lost 0 bases and 5 bases respectively, with 12 bases between them. Germline V lookup: CDR1 KGHDR, CDR2 SFDVKD. The CDR3 sequence is CATSDLGGKGETQYF. As DNA, the CDR3 is TGTGCCACCAGTGATTTGGGAGGGAAGGGCGAGACCCAGTACTTC.

This clone was seen only a few times. This chain links TRBV4-2 with TRBJ2-1; 9 nucleotides align to TRBD1. In germline, CDR1 is LGHNA, CDR2 YNFKEQ. This CDR3 has 14 amino acids. V lost 5 bases, J lost 6 bases, and 5 bases stayed unmatched. This CDR3 is CASSETGGFNEQFF. CDR3 sequence (DNA): TGTGCCAGCAGCGAAACAGGGGGCTTCAATGAGCAGTTCTTC.

The rearrangement joins TRBV12-3 or TRBV12-4 to TRBJ2-3; possible D gene TRBD2, 5 bases. This CDR3 is 11 amino acids long. V was clipped by 9 bases and J by 8 bases, with 12 bases between them. The CDR3 here is CASQSGVTQYF. In DNA form, the CDR3 reads TGTGCCAGTCAGTCCGGGGTTACGCAGTATTTT.

V is TRBV11-2 and J is TRBJ1-5; no reliable D call. Germline V gene data show CDR1 as SGHAT and CDR2 as FQNNGV. Trimming took off 5 bases at V and 1 base at J, with 6 bases between the two ends. This CDR3 contains 13 residues. In DNA form, the CDR3 reads TGTGCCAGCAGCATTCAAAGCAATCAGCCCCAGCATTTT. Translation gives CASSIQSNQPQHF.

This rearrangement joins TRBV6-2 or TRBV6-3 to TRBJ2-1; 7 nucleotides line up with TRBD2. Germline V gene data show CDR1 as MNHEY and CDR2 as SVGEGT. V shed 3 bases, J shed 9 bases, and the junction held 8 bases outside the gene matches. CDR3 length equals 14 residues. The chain's CDR3 is CASSYEAGVREQFF. CDR3 bases: TGTGCCAGCAGTTATGAGGCGGGAGTACGTGAGCAGTTCTTC.

The rearrangement links TRBV27 to TRBJ1-2, with 9 bases identical to TRBD1. The germline V gene encodes CDR1 MNHEY and CDR2 SMNVEV (reference sequence). This CDR3 is 13 amino acids long. The V gene end was trimmed by 5 bases and the J gene end by 4 bases; junction bases not matched to a gene: 2. The CDR3 here is CASSTGGLYGYTF. CDR3 sequence (DNA): TGTGCCAGCAGTACAGGGGGCCTCTATGGCTACACCTTC.

This clone has more than one count but fewer than ten. The V gene is TRBV11-2, the J gene TRBJ2-1; 9 bases are shared with TRBD2. Germline lookup yields CDR1 SGHAT and CDR2 FQNNGV. This CDR3 comprises 18 residues. J gave up 6 bases and V 0 bases, and 12 bases lay outside the gene matches. The CDR3 sequence: CASSLDAVGGRASNEQFF. The CDR3 region has the DNA TGTGCCAGCAGCTTAGATGCTGTCGGCGGGAGGGCCAGCAATGAGCAGTTCTTC.

This chain uses TRBV28 with TRBJ2-1; the D gene is possibly TRBD2 (5 bases). Between the trimmed V and J ends, which lost 7 bases and 12 bases, there was a span of 13 bases. The CDR3 runs 11 residues. Germline V lookup: CDR1 MDHEN, CDR2 SYDVKM. The CDR3: CASTLNEGQFF. CDR3 DNA sequence: TGTGCCAGCACCCTTAATGAGGGGCAGTTCTTC.

The table lists this clone with a count of one. In the same sample, other DNA sequences code for this CDR3. The chain combines TRBV28 with TRBJ1-2; 7 bases align to TRBD1. Germline V lookup: CDR1 MDHEN, CDR2 SYDVKM. The CDR3 has 13 residues. J lost 2 bases, V lost 5 bases, and 2 bases had no gene match. CDR3 in amino acids: CASSIQGNYGYTF. CDR3 nucleotide sequence: TGTGCCAGCAGTATACAGGGGAACTATGGCTACACCTTC.

This clone has only a few counts. The chain couples TRBV5-5 to TRBJ1-2; maybe TRBD1 (6 bases). The CDR3 covers 15 residues. The ends were cut back, 2 bases at V and 7 bases at J, with 18 bases in the middle. Germline CDR1 SGHKS, CDR2 YYEKEE (reference sequence). The CDR3 sequence is CASSLPGGSAIGYTF. CDR3 nucleotides: TGTGCCAGCAGCTTACCGGGGGGCTCGGCTATTGGCTACACCTTC.

This clone has only a few counts. V and J are TRBV2 and TRBJ2-5; 9 bases agree with TRBD2. Germline lookup yields CDR1 SNHLY and CDR2 FYNNEI. This CDR3 has 17 residues. After removal of 5 bases from V and 5 bases from J, the junction contained 15 bases not matched to a gene. For the CDR3, the DNA is TGTGCCAGCAGTCCACTAGCGGGCGGATCATTGGGGGAGACCCAGTACTTC. As protein: CASSPLAGGSLGETQYF. Drawing the rest from reference TRBV2 and TRBJ2-5, the complete variable domain is EPEVTQTPSHQVTQMGQEVILRCVPISNHLYFYWYRQILGQKVEFLVSFYNNEISEKSEIFDDQFSVERPDGSNFTLKIRSTKLEDSAMYFCASSPLAGGSLGETQYFGPGTRLLVL.

There are a few counts of this clone. The genes are TRBV9 and TRBJ2-2, with 7 bases lining up with TRBD1. The CDR3 has 15 amino acids. Germline CDR1 SGDLS, CDR2 YYNGEE. V trimming: 4 bases; J trimming: 4 bases; junction bases outside the gene matches: 7. In nucleotides, the CDR3 is TGTGCCAGCAGCAAAGAGGGGGCTGGCACCGGGGAGCTGTTTTTT. Amino acids: CASSKEGAGTGELFF.

The V and J genes are TRBV5-6 and TRBJ2-7, with D perhaps matching TRBD2 (5 bases). The CDR3 has 15 amino acids. The germline V gene encodes CDR1 SGHDT and CDR2 YYEEEE. The V gene lost 3 bases and the J gene lost 0 bases, with 13 bases spanning the gap. CDR3 nucleotides: TGTGCCAGCAGCTGGAGGACGGACCCCTCCTACGAGCAGTACTTC. Translated: CASSWRTDPSYEQYF.

The chain joins TRBV5-1 to TRBJ2-1, with D hard to call. This CDR3 has 15 amino acids. Trimming took off 1 base at V and 1 base at J, with 9 bases between the two ends. CDR1 and CDR2 from the germline V gene are SGHRS and YFSETQ. CDR3 region: CASSLSMRSYNEQFF. The CDR3 nucleotides are TGCGCCAGCAGCTTGTCGATGCGGTCCTACAATGAGCAGTTCTTC.

The chain links TRBV28 to TRBJ1-5; maybe TRBD1 (5 bases). Germline V lookup: CDR1 MDHEN, CDR2 SYDVKM. Trimming cost V 3 bases and J 4 bases, with 10 bases left between them. The CDR3 runs to 14 residues. CDR3 in DNA: TGTGCCAGCAGTTTGGGGCAGATAAATCAGCCCCAGCATTTT. Translating gives CASSLGQINQPQHF.

This clone was counted a single time. The gene calls are TRBV12-3 or TRBV12-4 and TRBJ2-1; possibly TRBD1 for D (6 bases). The CDR3 loop spans 12 amino acids. The V end lost 6 bases, the J end lost 10 bases, and 13 bases lay between the germline ends. CDR3 DNA: TGTGCCAGCAGCCCAACAGGGTACGAGCAGTTCTTC. Translated, it gives CASSPTGYEQFF.

V is TRBV19 and J is TRBJ2-3, with no clear D. V lost 2 bases and J 5 bases, leaving 2 bases between the germline ends. This CDR3 spans 11 amino acids. The V gene's germline CDR1 is LNHDA and CDR2 SQIVND (reference sequence). CDR3 DNA: TGTGCCAGTAGTATACGAGATACGCAGTATTTT. This sequence encodes CASSIRDTQYF.

This sequence joins TRBV2 and TRBJ1-4; 10 bases match TRBD1. The CDR3 is 17 amino acids. Germline CDR1 reads SNHLY; CDR2 reads FYNNEI. Trimming removed 9 bases from V and 0 bases from J; junction bases left unmatched: 10. The chain's CDR3 is CASAPGQGRSTNEKLFF. CDR3 DNA sequence: TGTGCCAGTGCCCCGGGACAGGGGCGTTCAACTAATGAAAAACTGTTTTTT.

The chain joins TRBV5-5 to TRBJ2-4, with 12 bases fitting TRBD2. Unmatched junction bases numbered 19, after V lost 3 bases and J lost 9 bases. Per germline, CDR1 SGHKS and CDR2 YYEKEE (reference sequence). There are 19 residues in the CDR3. In nucleotides, the CDR3 is TGTGCCAGCAGCTGGACAGGGTTTGCGCGACTAGCGGGAGAAGGCATTCAGTACTTC. It is translated as CASSWTGFARLAGEGIQYF. Full variable domain (outside the CDR3, taken from reference TRBV5-5 and TRBJ2-4): DAGVTQSPTHLIKTRGQQVTLRCSPISGHKSVSWYQQVLGQGPQFIFQYYEKEERGRGNFPDRFSARQFPNYSSELNVNALLLGDSALYLCASSWTGFARLAGEGIQYFGAGTRLSVL.

This clone was observed a few times. The chain couples TRBV19 to TRBJ1-1; no clear D. V was clipped by 10 bases and J by 3 bases, with 15 bases between them. Germline V gene sequence: CDR1 LNHDA, CDR2 SQIVND (reference sequence). CDR3 length equals 13 residues. The DNA of the CDR3 is TGTGCCACCCCGGGTCTCGGGGACACTGAAGCTTTCTTT. Translated: CATPGLGDTEAFF.

The gene calls are TRBV9 and TRBJ1-2; no reliable D call. Trimming left V 5 bases short and J 2 bases short, with 10 bases between. Germline CDR1 reads SGDLS; CDR2 reads YYNGEE. This CDR3 contains 13 residues. CDR3 loop: CASSATPNYGYTF. Here the CDR3 DNA reads TGTGCCAGCAGTGCCACTCCGAACTATGGCTACACCTTC.

This chain links TRBV5-1 with TRBJ2-1, with TRBD2 matching over 13 bases. The V and J ends lost 2 bases and 0 bases, in that order; junction bases with no gene match: 2. The CDR3 runs 17 residues. Germline assignment: CDR1 SGHRS and CDR2 YFSETQ. The CDR3 is CASSFRTSGSSYNEQFF. CDR3 nucleotides: TGCGCCAGCAGCTTTCGGACTAGCGGGAGCTCCTACAATGAGCAGTTCTTC.

The chain couples TRBV7-9 to TRBJ2-1, with D possibly matching TRBD1 (7 bases). Germline V lookup: CDR1 SEHNR, CDR2 FQNEAQ (reference sequence). CDR3 length equals 14 residues. The V gene lost 1 base and the J gene lost 9 bases, with 13 bases spanning the gap. DNA for the CDR3: TGTGCCAGCAGCTTAGTTGGAGGGGGCAGTGAGCAGTTCTTC. It yields the protein CASSLVGGGSEQFF.